This TCR beta chain was recorded in a study of T cells in Graves' hyperthyroidism and ophthalmopathy. Study-wide results and caveats: Onset of ophthalmopathy came a median approximately 6.5 months after the model predicted it. A model of 13 V-J features distinguished ophthalmopathy from stable hyperthyroidism.

This clonotype was seen ten or more times. Antigen: not known. Amplification of TCR beta CDR3 regions used RNA as the template. First-round RT-PCR of the TCR CDR3 relied on the HTBI primer set. TCRdb recomputed calls from the multiplex PCR reads with MiXCR, one row per CDR3 protein. This table has around 600,000 distinct CDR3 sequences, 16% appearing once. The sample taken for sequencing was blood. The sequence derives from a woman aged 40 to 55 with Graves' ophthalmopathy.

The CDR3: CSARRVDKNIQYF. The DNA of the CDR3 is TGCAGTGCTAGGCGGGTTGACAAAAACATTCAGTACTTC. The chain joins TRBV20-1 to TRBJ2-4; TRBD2 might be the D (5 bases). The CDR3 spans 13 residues. Germline V gene lookup returns CDR1 DFQATT and CDR2 SNEGSKA (reference sequence). V was pared by 3 bases and J by 3 bases, with 9 bases between.